In this sample, the clone carrying this TCR beta chain turned up many times. Its antigen remains unknown. This record belongs to a study of beta chain features in type 1 diabetes. Isolated RNA was reverse transcribed in full, so expressed TCRB transcripts were sequenced. Sequencing was performed with immunoSEQ multiplex PCR; in TCRdb, only in-frame clones are kept and a portion is missing. The sample carries 300,000 to 450,000 clones, about 10% recorded once. The study's findings and limits: Patients with type 1 diabetes showed fewer VDJ junction insertions and more deletions. Amplification by PCR could prefer shorter templates, with the same effect in patients and controls. When Type 1 diabetes patients were examined, their TCRB CDR3s proved moderately but significantly shorter in all four CD4+ subsets.

Post-sort purity exceeded 98% for all sorted populations. The germline V gene encodes CDR1 SNHLY and CDR2 FYNNEI. Between the trimmed V and J ends, which lost 9 bases and 5 bases, there was a span of 16 bases. The CDR3 length is 14 residues. Sequencing used central memory CD4+ T cells from blood. The chain links TRBV2 to TRBJ1-4; D may be TRBD1 (6 bases). The TCR comes from a man aged 30 to 45 with type 1 diabetes. For the CDR3, the DNA is TGTGCCAGTTCCGCTGACAGGATCAATGAAAAACTGTTTTTT. This translates into CASSADRINEKLFF.